Included here is one TCR beta chain sequence, with context. V lost 1 base, J lost 5 bases, and 11 bases lay in between. This CDR3 is built from 14 residues. Germline CDR1 is SGHVS and CDR2 is FQNEAQ. This sample stems from a study of blood T cells in healthy people across ages. A second 7 to 11 cycle PCR used barcoded and J-beta primers. TCRdb used MiXCR to reprocess the 5' RACE reads, holding one entry per CDR3 protein. This table has about 760,000 distinct CDR3 sequences, 45% to 70% appearing once. Source material: blood. The V call is TRBV7-8, the J call TRBJ1-2; D remains unclear. The receptor was isolated from a man aged 35 to 55 in good health. CDR3 amino acids: CASSLEARPYGYTF. CDR3 nucleotide sequence: TGTGCCAGCAGCTTAGAAGCCAGACCTTATGGCTACACCTTC.